Reported below is one T cell receptor beta chain. As the library was built, unique molecular identifiers were attached to individual cDNA molecules. TCRdb reanalysed the RACE reads using MiXCR and keeps one entry per CDR3 protein. The data hold 190,000 or so distinct CDR3 sequences, with 30% observed a single time. This sample is part of a study of human T cells and chemical hapten exposure. Noted time point: pre-sensitization, week 0. Specified treatment: therapeutic diphenylcyclopropenone sensitization with weekly scalp DPC. Patch tests were applied only after blood draws. CDR1 is MGHRA and CDR2 is YSYEKL in the germline V gene. V was clipped by 3 bases and J by 1 base; unmatched bases: 6. This CDR3 region has 15 residues.

This specimen consisted of whole blood, obtained in connection with sensitization to the hapten diphenylcyclopropenone (DPC). This chain links TRBV4-1 with TRBJ2-7; 7 bases map to TRBD1. This clonotype was obtained from a woman aged 25 to 39 with alopecia areata. Some clones in this sample may be carry-over from other donors' samples. The chain's CDR3 is CASSQTDRVSYEQYF. As DNA, the CDR3 is TGCGCCAGCAGCCAGACAGACAGGGTTTCCTACGAGCAGTACTTC.